This TCR beta chain came from a study of CD8+ T cells in alopecia areata. About the study: Twice daily, treated patients received 5 to 10 mg of oral tofacitinib. Tofacitinib administration persisted for 6 to 18 months, succeeded by 6 months off drug.

This CDR3 contains 17 residues. The germline V gene encodes CDR1 GTSNPN and CDR2 SVGIG (reference sequence). V lost 4 bases and J lost 0, with 21 bases in between. Investigators isolated RNA and reverse transcribed it into cDNA to act as the sequencing template. Clones were read by immunoSEQ multiplex PCR, and TCRdb kept only the in-frame ones, dropping some. This sample has about 180,000 clones, with just over 65% found just once. Sequencing used CD8+ T cells sorted from blood, obtained at week 0. The sequence was obtained from a human donor with alopecia areata. This chain connects TRBV30 to TRBJ1-1; D is perhaps TRBD1 (5 bases). The CDR3 DNA is TGTGCCTGGAACCTTAGACAGTTCCAATACCTGAACACTGAAGCTTTCTTT. Amino acids: CAWNLRQFQYLNTEAFF.